A selection of T cell receptor beta chains follows, all from one sample in a study of blood T cell repertoires in COVID-19. Method: immunoSEQ multiplex PCR; TCRdb's copy keeps in-frame clones and lacks some. The sample carries roughly 220,000 clones, about 85% recorded once. The specimen sequenced was peripheral blood. The receptor source for this set is a middle-aged man who had recovered from COVID-19. Both conserved end residues are trimmed from each CDR3. Size is omitted from some rows. Given values are once, few, many or a class for expanded clones.

clone size | V gene | CDR3 protein
- | TRBV27 | ASSLGRTVYNEQF
once | TRBV5-1 | ASSQGGTGRVTGELF
few | TRBV9 | ASSVGRGGQGVCT
- | TRBV7-6 | ASSLRQGGRTDTQY
- | TRBV6-1 | ASSVGTSGGQETQY
- | TRBV2 | ASSGDRGNTGELF
- | TRBV28 | ASRRAGAYEQY
- | TRBV6-6 | ASSYSSGASNQPQH
few | TRBV28 | ASTPGGTGSGEQY
- | TRBV6-5 | ASSANRVGQPQH
few | TRBV5-6 | ASSYDRPYSNQPQH
- | TRBV9 | ASSAGTSIYEQY
- | TRBV27 | ASRKPGTSVDTQY
- | TRBV28 | ASTAGGESQPQH
- | TRBV7-9 | ASSLGSGRGETQY
- | TRBV3-1/TRBV3-2 | ASSQEGGGSEQY
- | TRBV19 | ASSIVGGRRSGANVLT
- | TRBV27 | ASSLRTSGRAGETQY
once | TRBV23-1 | ASSQLTRARLTDTQY
- | TRBV5-1 | ASSFGLAVTYEQY
- | TRBV2 | ASTGSTEAF
- | TRBV28 | ASSLSNRGGRGAF
few | TRBV18 | ASSPGETQY
- | TRBV5-1 | ASSLEGGQAHQPQH
- | TRBV15 | ATSLDSSYNSPLH
- | TRBV9 | ASSSDGRYGTGELF
- | TRBV18 | ASSDGAGVTEAF
- | TRBV9 | ASSAINRAGDTQY
few | TRBV25-1 | ASSVGTGIKDEQF
- | TRBV5-1 | ASTPDRVVEKLF
- | TRBV10-3 | AISESMGRNSGNTIY
- | TRBV11-2 | ASLGTGTLGTEAF